The next 31 T cell receptor beta chains were all read from a single sample in a study of OX40 agonist ivuxolimab in advanced cancers. The table came from immunoSEQ multiplex PCR; TCRdb's copy has only in-frame clones and leaves some out. The repertoire consists of roughly 100,000 clones, with approximately 90% occurring once and the leading ten covering 0.7% to 1%. Sample: CD4+ or CD8+ T cells sorted from blood, taken in a trial of the OX40 agonist ivuxolimab. Source of these receptors: an adult with an advanced solid tumor such as melanoma, head and neck, liver or kidney cancer.

J is TRBJ1-1 and V is TRBV29-1; D unclear. The CDR3 loop spans 12 amino acids. V gave up 4 bases and J gave up 4 bases, with 10 bases separating them. Germline assignment: CDR1 SQVTM and CDR2 ANQGSEA. CDR3 nucleotides: TGCAGCGTTGGCCAGATACTCACTGAAGCTTTCTTT. Amino acids: CSVGQILTEAFF.

CDR3 amino acids: CASNPGQSEKLFF. CDR3 nucleotides: TGTGCCAGCAACCCGGGGCAGAGTGAAAAACTGTTTTTT. The rearrangement links TRBV28 to TRBJ1-4; D is possibly TRBD1 (5 bases). Between the trimmed V and J ends, which lost 7 bases and 7 bases, there was a span of 13 bases. In germline, CDR1 is MDHEN, CDR2 SYDVKM. This CDR3 spans 13 amino acids.

This clone was picked up one time. The rearrangement links TRBV7-2 to TRBJ2-4, with TRBD2 matching 13 bases. Germline V lookup: CDR1 SGHTA, CDR2 FQGNSA. J gave up 0 bases and V 3 bases, and 5 bases lay outside the gene matches. This CDR3 is 18 amino acids long. This CDR3 is CASSFGLAGAIAKNIQYF. DNA of the CDR3: TGTGCCAGCAGCTTTGGACTAGCGGGGGCGATAGCCAAAAACATTCAGTACTTC.

The CDR3 sequence is CATRKAGGPDTQYF. CDR3 in DNA: TGTGCCACCCGTAAAGCGGGGGGGCCAGATACGCAGTATTTT. The V and J genes are TRBV7-2 and TRBJ2-3; 10 nucleotides align to TRBD2. V shed 10 bases, J shed 4 bases, and the junction held 8 bases outside the gene matches. Germline-derived CDR1 and CDR2 are SGHTA and FQGNSA. The CDR3 spans 14 residues.

The J gene is TRBJ2-1, the V gene TRBV9; the D is unclear. CDR1 SGDLS and CDR2 YYNGEE come from the germline V gene. The CDR3 totals 13 residues. With 0 bases removed from V and 9 bases from J, the gap between germline ends came to 10 bases. The CDR3 DNA is TGTGCCAGCAGCGTAGATCTTCGATCTGAGCAGTTCTTC. This gives the protein CASSVDLRSEQFF.

This clone occurred once. V gene TRBV29-1 combines with J gene TRBJ2-3; D may be TRBD1 (5 bases). Trimming removed 3 bases from V and 0 bases from J, with 10 bases in between. The CDR3 is made up of 14 amino acids. The germline CDR1 and CDR2 sequences are SQVTM and ANQGSEA. The CDR3, as DNA: TGCAGCGTTGACTCAAGGGGAAGCACAGATACGCAGTATTTT. Translating gives CSVDSRGSTDTQYF.

The chain links TRBV7-7 to TRBJ2-3; TRBD1 is a possible D gene (6 bases). Germline V lookup: CDR1 SSHAT, CDR2 FNYEAQ (reference sequence). V lost 4 bases and J 0 bases, leaving 8 bases between the germline ends. The CDR3 loop spans 14 amino acids. Here the CDR3 DNA reads TGTGCCAGCAGCTACGGACAGAGCACAGATACGCAGTATTTT. Its protein is CASSYGQSTDTQYF.

The DNA for the CDR3 is TGTGCCAGCAGCTTAATTGGGGCTCCCTCAGGTACCGGGGAGCTGTTTTTT. This codes for CASSLIGAPSGTGELFF. This chain uses TRBV7-8 with TRBJ2-2, with TRBD1 as a possible D gene (5 bases). V lost 2 bases and J 5 bases, leaving 18 bases between the germline ends. CDR3 length: 17 amino acids. Germline assignment: CDR1 SGHVS and CDR2 FQNEAQ.

Turning to this clone: Germline and junction disagree at one end, which may indicate a read error. This specimen includes other DNA sequences encoding the same CDR3. The chain's CDR3 is CASSYSTRGAQETQYF. CDR3 in DNA: TGTGCCAGCAGTTACTCGACCAGGGGCGCCCAAGAGACTCAGTACTTC. The V gene is TRBV6-5, the J gene TRBJ2-5; the D gene is possibly TRBD1 (6 bases). There are 16 residues in the CDR3. Per germline, CDR1 MNHEY and CDR2 SVGAGI.

The J gene is TRBJ1-5, the V gene TRBV6-5; the D gene is possibly TRBD1 (5 bases). Germline V lookup: CDR1 MNHEY, CDR2 SVGAGI. V shed 0 bases and J shed 4 bases, with 10 bases lying between them. CDR3 length equals 15 residues. In DNA, the CDR3 is TGTGCCAGCAGTTACTCGGTAAGGGGAAATCAGCCCCAGCATTTT. This translates into CASSYSVRGNQPQHF.

This clone appeared once. This chain joins TRBV29-1 and TRBJ2-5; D ambiguous. In germline, CDR1 is SQVTM, CDR2 ANQGSEA. The V end lost 4 bases, the J end lost 2 bases, and 5 bases lay between the germline ends. The CDR3 covers 11 residues. CDR3 protein: CSVAQQETQYF. In DNA, the CDR3 is TGCAGCGTTGCTCAGCAAGAGACCCAGTACTTC.

This chain joins TRBV7-2 and TRBJ1-2; no firm D call. CDR3 length: 14 amino acids. V dropped 4 bases and J dropped 4 bases, with 13 bases sitting between them. Germline CDR1 SGHTA, CDR2 FQGNSA. The CDR3 coding sequence is TGTGCCAGCAGCTCACAGCCTGTCATCTATGGCTACACCTTC. Amino acids: CASSSQPVIYGYTF.

The chain is built from TRBV5-6 and TRBJ2-1, with D maybe TRBD2 (7 bases). The V gene's germline CDR1 is SGHDT and CDR2 YYEEEE. Trimming stripped 6 bases from V and 0 bases from J, with 16 bases between. The CDR3 covers 16 residues. The CDR3 nucleotides are TGTGCCAGCACCGAAGGCGGGGGCGTCTCCTACAATGAGCAGTTCTTC. Encoded protein: CASTEGGGVSYNEQFF.

The chain uses TRBV14 and TRBJ1-2, with a tentative D call TRBD1 (6 bases). V lost 2 bases to trimming and J lost 2 bases, with 6 bases between them. In germline, CDR1 is SGHDN, CDR2 FVKESK. The CDR3 has 13 amino acids. The DNA of the CDR3 is TGTGCCAGCAGCCAAACAGGGAACTATGGCTACACCTTC. This translates into CASSQTGNYGYTF.

As concerns this clone: One end of the junction varies from germline; a read error may be responsible. The chain carries TRBV7-2 and TRBJ2-5; 8 nucleotides match TRBD2. The germline CDR1 and CDR2 sequences are SGHTA and FQGNSA. The CDR3 extends over 14 amino acids. CDR3 nucleotide sequence: TGTGCCAGCAGCGTAGCGGGGTTACAAGAGACCCAGTACTTC. Its translation is CASSVAGLQETQYF.

V usage is TRBV30 and J usage is TRBJ2-3; weak D call: TRBD1 (5 bases). From germline, CDR1 is GTSNPN and CDR2 SVGIG (reference sequence). The CDR3 loop spans 14 amino acids. V was shortened by 0 bases and J by 2 bases, with 9 bases between the two germline ends. CDR3 sequence (DNA): TGTGCCTGGAGTGTGAAGGGGAACACAGATACGCAGTATTTT. This gives the protein CAWSVKGNTDTQYF.

The J gene is TRBJ2-5, the V gene TRBV28, with TRBD1 matching over 9 bases. This CDR3 is built from 20 residues. The germline V gene has CDR1 MDHEN and CDR2 SYDVKM. The V and J ends lost 4 bases and 2 bases, in that order; junction bases with no gene match: 20. The CDR3 sequence is CASSSTYTGGASQRQETQYF. CDR3 nucleotides: TGTGCCAGCAGTTCGACCTACACAGGGGGCGCAAGTCAGAGGCAAGAGACCCAGTACTTC.

The V call is TRBV4-2, the J call TRBJ1-1; maybe TRBD1 (6 bases). Trimming took 0 bases from V and 4 from J, leaving 15 bases between them. Germline values: CDR1 LGHNA, CDR2 YNFKEQ. The CDR3 extends over 16 amino acids. CDR3 sequence reads: CASSQDSGEGGTEAFF. As DNA, the CDR3 is TGTGCCAGCAGCCAAGATAGTGGGGAGGGGGGCACTGAAGCTTTCTTT.

The chain uses TRBV18 and TRBJ1-1; D gene unclear. CDR3 size: 15 residues. V was shortened by 5 bases and J by 0 bases, with 13 bases between the two germline ends. The germline V gene has CDR1 KGHSH and CDR2 LQKENI. CDR3 amino acids: CASSEGQLMNTEAFF. CDR3 nucleotides: TGTGCCAGCTCAGAGGGCCAATTAATGAACACTGAAGCTTTCTTT.

In its sample, this clone was seen once. The CDR3 is CASSLLSSSSGANVLTF. DNA for the CDR3: TGTGCCAGCAGCTTGCTCAGCTCAAGCTCTGGGGCCAACGTCCTGACTTTC. This rearrangement joins TRBV5-4 to TRBJ2-6; unclear D gene. Germline values: CDR1 SGHNT, CDR2 YYREEE (reference sequence). Trimming shortened V by 1 base and J by 0 bases, and 11 bases separated the two germline ends. There are 17 residues in the CDR3.

The chain couples TRBV7-2 to TRBJ1-5; D is ambiguous. The CDR3 runs 14 residues. The ends were cut back, 3 bases at V and 4 bases at J, with 10 bases in the middle. Germline CDR1 is SGHTA and CDR2 is FQGNSA. CDR3 in DNA: TGTGCCAGCAGCTTCGGTAGGGCGAATCAGCCCCAGCATTTT. This translates into CASSFGRANQPQHF.

This chain connects TRBV2 to TRBJ1-1; D possibly corresponds to TRBD1 (5 bases). Trimming cost V 8 bases and J 4 bases, with 8 bases left between them. The CDR3 covers 11 residues. Germline V gene data show CDR1 as SNHLY and CDR2 as FYNNEI. The CDR3 nucleotides are TGTGCCAGCCGGGGGGGCACTGAAGCTTTCTTT. Protein sequence: CASRGGTEAFF.

This chain links TRBV7-2 with TRBJ1-1; the D gene is possibly TRBD1 (5 bases). Per germline, CDR1 SGHTA and CDR2 FQGNSA. The CDR3 totals 13 residues. Trimming left V 5 bases short and J 5 bases short, with 12 bases between. In DNA form, the CDR3 reads TGTGCCAGCAGCCCCCGGGGGTGGACTGAAGCTTTCTTT. Translated: CASSPRGWTEAFF.

The chain combines TRBV5-1 with TRBJ1-2; D may be TRBD1 (5 bases). V was cut by 7 bases and J by 3 bases, with 13 bases left in between. The CDR3 sequence is 13 residues long. The V gene's germline CDR1 is SGHRS and CDR2 YFSETQ. CDR3 nucleotide sequence: TGCGCCAGCCGCCAACAGGTTGACTATGGCTACACCTTC. Its protein product is CASRQQVDYGYTF.

The gene calls are TRBV10-2 and TRBJ1-4, with D tentatively TRBD1 (6 bases). CDR1 WSHSY and CDR2 SAAADI come from the germline V gene. CDR3 size: 13 residues. V was clipped by 3 bases and J by 12 bases, with 14 bases between them. In nucleotides, the CDR3 is TGCGCCAGCAGTGAACAGGCCCCAGGGGAACTGTTTTTT. Translating gives CASSEQAPGELFF.

The chain uses TRBV6-5 and TRBJ1-1; D is uncertain. In germline, CDR1 is MNHEY, CDR2 SVGAGI. V was clipped by 10 bases and J by 1 base, with 13 bases between them. CDR3 size: 13 residues. CDR3 in DNA: TGTGCCACCCGGGTTTGGAGGAACACTGAAGCTTTCTTT. It encodes CATRVWRNTEAFF.

The rearrangement uses TRBV7-9 and TRBJ1-2; D not resolved. The ends were cut back, 1 base at V and 4 bases at J, with 10 bases in the middle. Germline V CDR1 and CDR2: SEHNR, FQNEAQ (reference sequence). The CDR3 loop spans 14 amino acids. The CDR3 is CASSLGGQSYGYTF. Written as DNA, the CDR3 is TGTGCCAGCAGCTTAGGAGGGCAGAGCTATGGCTACACCTTC.

V is TRBV28 and J is TRBJ2-2; 16 nucleotides match TRBD2. The CDR3 has 18 residues. After removal of 6 bases from V and 3 bases from J, the junction contained 7 bases not matched to a gene. Germline loops: CDR1 MDHEN, CDR2 SYDVKM. CDR3 in DNA: TGTGCCAGCAGGACCGGGACTAGCGGGGGGGCCTACACCGGGGAGCTGTTTTTT. Translating gives CASRTGTSGGAYTGELFF.

The V and J genes are TRBV10-3 and TRBJ2-5; the D gene is possibly TRBD1 (6 bases). V lost 6 bases and J 1 base, leaving 6 bases between the germline ends. CDR3 length equals 12 residues. The germline V gene encodes CDR1 ENHRY and CDR2 SYGVKD. Written as DNA, the CDR3 is TGTGCCATCAGGGACAGCCAAGAGACCCAGTACTTC. Protein: CAIRDSQETQYF.

DNA of the CDR3: TGTGCCTGGAGAGCCCCCGGGGATACGCAGTATTTT. Its protein product is CAWRAPGDTQYF. The V call is TRBV30, the J call TRBJ2-3; D remains unclear. This CDR3 has 12 amino acids. The V end lost 3 bases, the J end lost 6 bases, and 10 bases lay between the germline ends. Germline V gene sequence: CDR1 GTSNPN, CDR2 SVGIG (reference sequence).

This rearrangement joins TRBV6-4 to TRBJ2-2; 7 bases fit TRBD1. J lost 7 bases, V lost 4 bases, and 6 bases had no gene match. The CDR3 extends over 14 amino acids. Germline V gives CDR1 MRHNA, CDR2 SNTAGT. CDR3 nucleotides: TGTGCCAGCAGTGCCATGGGACAGTTCGGGGAGCTGTTTTTT. Its protein is CASSAMGQFGELFF.